The 8 T cell receptor beta chains below all came from one sample that was sequenced in a study of T-cell reconstitution after alpha-beta-depleted transplantation in children. A TCRbeta library incorporating unique molecular identifiers was prepared. TCRdb re-called the PCR reads with MiXCR, one entry per CDR3 protein. The table includes 80,000 to 100,000 distinct CDR3 sequences, 20% to 30% detected once. Sequencing used PBMCs, obtained before TCRalphabeta/CD19-depleted stem cell transplant. The receptors here all came from a boy aged 2-15 years with acute lymphoblastic leukemia, due to receive a stem cell transplant.

The chain is built from TRBV5-6 and TRBJ2-6; 7 nucleotides match TRBD2. CDR3 length: 16 residues. V was pared by 7 bases and J by 0 bases, with 7 bases of the junction left unmatched. Per germline, CDR1 SGHDT and CDR2 YYEEEE. CDR3 region: CASLPGTTSGANVLTF. The CDR3 DNA follows: TGTGCCAGCCTTCCAGGGACTACCTCTGGGGCCAACGTCCTGACTTTC.

The gene calls are TRBV7-2 and TRBJ1-5; TRBD1 aligns across 9 bases. V lost 5 bases, J lost 6 bases, and 11 bases stayed unmatched. From germline, CDR1 is SGHTA and CDR2 FQGNSA. CDR3 length: 16 amino acids. The CDR3 bases are TGTGCCAGCAGCCTACAGGGGGCACGGTTCAGTCAGCCCCAGCATTTT. Amino acid sequence: CASSLQGARFSQPQHF.

This clonotype showed up many times. The chain has TRBV28 and TRBJ2-7, with 9 positions matching TRBD1. V was clipped by 7 bases and J by 6 bases; unmatched bases: 7. This CDR3 contains 13 residues. Germline-derived CDR1 and CDR2 are MDHEN and SYDVKM. CDR3 in DNA: TGTGCCAGCAACCGGGACAGGGACCGCGAGCAGTACTTC. Amino acid sequence: CASNRDRDREQYF.

This rearrangement joins TRBV7-9 to TRBJ2-1; 10 nucleotides line up with TRBD2. The CDR3 is made up of 16 amino acids. J lost 6 bases, V lost 5 bases, and 10 bases had no gene match. The germline CDR1 and CDR2 sequences are SEHNR and FQNEAQ (reference sequence). The CDR3 here is CASSPRTSGGANEQFF. For the CDR3, the DNA is TGTGCCAGCAGCCCACGGACTAGCGGAGGGGCCAATGAGCAGTTCTTC.

This clonotype was detected a few times. The rearrangement links TRBV3-1 to TRBJ1-5, with 9 nucleotides matching TRBD1. Germline CDR1 LGHDT, CDR2 YNNKEL (reference sequence). Trimming cost V 2 bases and J 7 bases; bases outside gene matches: 6. The CDR3 spans 15 residues. In nucleotides, the CDR3 is TGTGCCAGCAGCCAAAGTGGGACAGGGAGCCAGCCCCAGCATTTT. Amino acids: CASSQSGTGSQPQHF.

This clonotype was counted only a few times. The chain is built from TRBV4-2 and TRBJ2-5, with D perhaps matching TRBD2 (6 bases). This CDR3 region has 15 residues. Germline lookup yields CDR1 LGHNA and CDR2 YNFKEQ. Trimming left V 4 bases short and J 2 bases short, with 14 bases between. In DNA, the CDR3 is TGTGCCAGCAGCCCAACGAGTCTAGCGCAAGAGACCCAGTACTTC. Its translation is CASSPTSLAQETQYF.

The V and J genes are TRBV5-1 and TRBJ2-1; 7 positions agree with TRBD1. V lost 1 base and J lost 4; bases outside the gene matches: 5. Per the germline V gene, CDR1 is SGHRS and CDR2 is YFSETQ. The CDR3 runs to 15 residues. The CDR3 here is CASSLSSGGYNEQFF. CDR3 DNA: TGCGCCAGCAGCTTGAGTTCAGGGGGATACAATGAGCAGTTCTTC.

The table lists this clonotype with a few counts. The chain combines TRBV5-4 with TRBJ2-2; TRBD2 matches at 10 bases. CDR1 and CDR2 (germline): SGHNT, YYREEE (reference sequence). The V segment lost 2 bases and the J segment 7 bases; nucleotides outside the gene matches: 17. The CDR3 is 19 residues long. The CDR3 DNA follows: TGTGCCAGCAGCTTTGAAAGGACTAGCGGAGGGGCCAAGTACGGGGAGCTGTTTTTT. This translates into CASSFERTSGGAKYGELFF. Drawing the rest from reference TRBV5-4 and TRBJ2-2, the complete variable domain is ETGVTQSPTHLIKTRGQQVTLRCSSQSGHNTVSWYQQALGQGPQFIFQYYREEENGRGNFPPRFSGLQFPNYSSELNVNALELDDSALYLCASSFERTSGGAKYGELFFGEGSRLTVL.